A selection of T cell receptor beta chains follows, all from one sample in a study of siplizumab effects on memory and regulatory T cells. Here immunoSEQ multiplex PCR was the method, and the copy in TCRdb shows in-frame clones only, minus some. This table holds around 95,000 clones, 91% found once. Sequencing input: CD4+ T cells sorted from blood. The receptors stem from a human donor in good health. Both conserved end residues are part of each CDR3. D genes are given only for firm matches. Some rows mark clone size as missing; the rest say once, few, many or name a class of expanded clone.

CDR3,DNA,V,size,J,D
CASSLSGGYNSPLHF,TGTGCCAGCAGCTTATCAGGGGGCTATAATTCACCCCTCCACTTT,TRBV7-3,few,TRBJ1-6,TRBD1
CASRMTVNTEAFF,TGTGCCAGCAGAATGACAGTTAACACTGAAGCTTTCTTT,TRBV6-5,NA,TRBJ1-1,NA
CASSLGGGTDTQYF,TGTGCCAGCAGCTTGGGAGGTGGCACAGATACGCAGTATTTT,TRBV5-5,NA,TRBJ2-3,NA
CASGGSTDTQYF,TGTGCCTCCGGGGGAAGCACAGATACGCAGTATTTT,TRBV10-3,NA,TRBJ2-3,NA
CASSLADSKQFF,TGTGCCAGCAGCTTAGCAGACAGTAAGCAGTTCTTC,TRBV7-8,NA,TRBJ2-1,NA
CASSLGQDYEQYF,TGCGCCAGCAGCTTGGGACAGGACTACGAGCAGTACTTC,TRBV5-1,NA,TRBJ2-7,NA
CASSYQRGGTNYGYTF,TGTGCCAGCAGTTACCAGAGAGGTGGGACAAACTATGGCTACACCTTC,TRBV6-5,few,TRBJ1-2,NA
CSVIELADTQYF,TGCAGCGTAATAGAACTGGCAGATACGCAGTATTTT,TRBV29-1,NA,TRBJ2-3,NA
CASSHARDSSYNEQFF,TGTGCCAGCAGCCACGCCCGGGACTCCTCCTACAATGAGCAGTTCTTC,TRBV11-2,NA,TRBJ2-1,NA
CASSGGQGPSSYNEQFF,TGTGCCAGCAGTGGGGGACAGGGGCCGAGCTCCTACAATGAGCAGTTCTTC,TRBV6-1,NA,TRBJ2-1,TRBD1
CASSSRTGGMNSPLHF,TGTGCCAGCAGTTCAAGGACAGGGGGTATGAATTCACCCCTCCACTTT,TRBV6-5,few,TRBJ1-6,TRBD1
CASSPRTGYYGYTF,TGTGCCAGCAGTCCCCGGACAGGATACTATGGCTACACCTTC,TRBV27,NA,TRBJ1-2,TRBD1
CASRPQTGGNTEAFF,TGTGCCAGCAGACCCCAGACAGGGGGGAACACTGAAGCTTTCTTT,TRBV5-4,NA,TRBJ1-1,TRBD1
CASSSQGPYEQYF,TGTGCCAGCAGTTCACAGGGGCCTTACGAGCAGTACTTC,TRBV6-6,NA,TRBJ2-7,TRBD1
CASSLSTGGNTEAFF,TGTGCCAGCTCACTTTCGACAGGGGGCAACACTGAAGCTTTCTTT,TRBV18,NA,TRBJ1-1,TRBD1
CASRGLAGTDTQYF,TGCGCCAGCAGGGGACTAGCGGGCACAGATACGCAGTATTTT,TRBV5-1,NA,TRBJ2-3,TRBD2
CASSYRQGEQYF,TGTGCCAGCAGCTACCGACAGGGCGAGCAGTACTTC,TRBV5-4,NA,TRBJ2-7,TRBD1
CASSPPSGGPMYEQYF,TGTGCCAGCTCACCACCTTCCGGGGGGCCAATGTACGAGCAGTACTTC,TRBV18,NA,TRBJ2-7,NA
CASSLLGAQGTGELFF,TGTGCCAGCAGCCTGTTGGGGGCCCAAGGCACCGGGGAGCTGTTTTTT,TRBV5-6,once,TRBJ2-2,NA
CASRGTGYQETQYF,TGTGCCAGCAGGGGGACAGGGTACCAAGAGACCCAGTACTTC,TRBV6-1,NA,TRBJ2-5,TRBD1
CASSPQGSSYEQYF,TGCGCCAGCAGCCCTCAGGGGAGCTCCTACGAGCAGTACTTC,TRBV4-1,NA,TRBJ2-7,NA
CSVDSSGGPLGEQFF,TGCAGCGTTGACTCAAGCGGGGGGCCCCTCGGTGAGCAGTTCTTC,TRBV29-1,NA,TRBJ2-1,TRBD2
CASSISRQVQGGYTF,TGCGCCAGCAGCATCTCTCGACAGGTCCAGGGAGGCTACACCTTC,TRBV5-1,NA,TRBJ1-2,NA
CASTEPGQGYNSPLHF,TGTGCCAGTACTGAACCGGGACAGGGCTATAATTCACCCCTCCACTTT,TRBV19,NA,TRBJ1-6,TRBD1
CASGVGEHYNSPLHF,TGTGCCAGCGGCGTAGGCGAACACTATAATTCACCCCTCCACTTT,TRBV9,NA,TRBJ1-6,NA
CASSWDKSESYEQYF,TGTGCCAGCAGCTGGGACAAGTCCGAATCCTACGAGCAGTACTTC,TRBV11-1,NA,TRBJ2-7,NA
CASGLGYDVSNTGELFF,TGTGCTAGTGGTTTGGGGTACGACGTTTCGAACACCGGGGAGCTGTTTTTT,TRBV12-5,NA,TRBJ2-2,NA
CASSDSYDLKSTNTEAFF,TGTGCCAGCAGCGATTCTTATGACCTAAAATCCACAAACACTGAAGCTTTCTTT,TRBV9,NA,TRBJ1-1,NA
CASSQDRRRAYGYTF,TGCGCCAGCAGCCAAGATCGAAGAAGGGCCTATGGCTACACCTTC,TRBV4-1,NA,TRBJ1-2,NA
CASSAAGALNTGELFF,TGCGCCAGCAGTGCAGCGGGGGCCTTGAACACCGGGGAGCTGTTTTTT,TRBV5-1,NA,TRBJ2-2,TRBD2
CASNEGSLAKNIQYF,TGTGCCAGCAACGAGGGTTCCCTAGCCAAAAACATTCAGTACTTC,TRBV2,NA,TRBJ2-4,NA
CASSYRTGSNYGYTF,TGTGCCAGCAGTTACCGGACGGGAAGCAACTATGGCTACACCTTC,TRBV6-5,NA,TRBJ1-2,NA
CAREGGEPQHF,TGTGCCAGGGAGGGGGGAGAGCCCCAGCATTTT,TRBV6-7,NA,TRBJ1-5,NA
CASSLVSGNTIYF,TGTGCCAGCAGCTTGGTCTCTGGAAACACCATATATTTT,TRBV5-4,NA,TRBJ1-3,NA
CASSYSTVSSYNEQFF,TGTGCCAGCAGTTACTCGACGGTCAGCTCCTACAATGAGCAGTTCTTC,TRBV6-6,NA,TRBJ2-1,NA
CASSFGPMGQPQHF,TGTGCCAGCAGCTTTGGGCCAATGGGGCAGCCCCAGCATTTT,TRBV13,NA,TRBJ1-5,NA
CAWSSGTDTQYF,TGTGCCTGGAGTTCTGGCACAGATACGCAGTATTTT,TRBV30,NA,TRBJ2-3,NA